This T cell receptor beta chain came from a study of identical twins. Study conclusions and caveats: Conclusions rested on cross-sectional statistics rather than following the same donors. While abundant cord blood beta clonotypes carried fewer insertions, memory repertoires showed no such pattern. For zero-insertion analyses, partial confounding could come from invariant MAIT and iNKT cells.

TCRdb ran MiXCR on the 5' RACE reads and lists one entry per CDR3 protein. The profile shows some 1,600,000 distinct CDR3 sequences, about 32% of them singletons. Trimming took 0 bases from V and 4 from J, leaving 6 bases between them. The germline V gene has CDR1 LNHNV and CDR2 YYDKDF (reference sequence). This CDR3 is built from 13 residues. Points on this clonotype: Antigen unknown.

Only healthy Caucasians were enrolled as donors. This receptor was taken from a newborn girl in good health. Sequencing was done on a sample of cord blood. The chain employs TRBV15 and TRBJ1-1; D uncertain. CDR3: CATSRDLGTEAFF. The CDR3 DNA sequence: TGTGCCACCAGCAGAGATCTGGGCACTGAAGCTTTCTTT. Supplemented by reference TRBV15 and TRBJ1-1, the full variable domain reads DAMVIQNPRYQVTQFGKPVTLSCSQTLNHNVMYWYQQKSSQAPKLLFHYYDKDFNNEADTPDNFQSRRPNTSFCFLDIRSPGLGDTAMYLCATSRDLGTEAFFGQGTRLTVV.